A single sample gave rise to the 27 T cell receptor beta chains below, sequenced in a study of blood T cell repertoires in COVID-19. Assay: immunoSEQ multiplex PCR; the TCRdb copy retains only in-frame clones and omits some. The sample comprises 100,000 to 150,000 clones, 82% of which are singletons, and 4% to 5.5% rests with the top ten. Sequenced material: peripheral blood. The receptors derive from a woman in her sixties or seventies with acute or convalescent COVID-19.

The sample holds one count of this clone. The DNA for the CDR3 is TGCGCCAGCAGCTTGGCCGGGGAAAGGAATGGCTACACCTTC. Its translation: CASSLAGERNGYTF. This chain connects TRBV5-1 to TRBJ1-2, with D unresolved. V was cut by 0 bases and J by 6 bases, with 12 bases left in between. CDR3 length: 14 amino acids. In germline, CDR1 is SGHRS, CDR2 YFSETQ.

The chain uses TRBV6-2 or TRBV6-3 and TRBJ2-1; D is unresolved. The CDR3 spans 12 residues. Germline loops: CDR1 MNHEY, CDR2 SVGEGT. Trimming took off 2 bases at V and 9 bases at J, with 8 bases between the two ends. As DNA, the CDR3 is TGTGCCAGCAGTTACGCGTTCCGTGAGCAGTTCTTC. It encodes CASSYAFREQFF.

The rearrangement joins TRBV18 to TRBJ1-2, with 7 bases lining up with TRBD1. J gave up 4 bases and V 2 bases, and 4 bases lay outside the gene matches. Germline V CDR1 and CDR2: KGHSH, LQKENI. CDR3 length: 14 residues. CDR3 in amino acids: CASSPGDRAYGYTF. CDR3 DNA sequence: TGTGCCAGCTCACCAGGGGACAGAGCCTATGGCTACACCTTC.

The CDR3 DNA is TGCGCCAGCAGCTGGGACAGTAATGAAAAACTGTTTTTT. It specifies CASSWDSNEKLFF. This chain joins TRBV5-1 and TRBJ1-4; the match to TRBD1 covers 7 bases. Germline V CDR1 and CDR2: SGHRS, YFSETQ. The length of the CDR3 is 13 residues. The V segment lost 3 bases and the J segment 4 bases; nucleotides outside the gene matches: 0.

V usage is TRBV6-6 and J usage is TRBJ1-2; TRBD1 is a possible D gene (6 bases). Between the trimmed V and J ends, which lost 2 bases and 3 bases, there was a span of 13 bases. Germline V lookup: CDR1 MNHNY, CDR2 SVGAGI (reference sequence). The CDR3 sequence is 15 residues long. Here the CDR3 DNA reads TGTGCCAGCAGTTACCGGGCAGGGGTTGACTATGGCTACACCTTC. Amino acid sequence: CASSYRAGVDYGYTF.

The CDR3 nucleotides are TGTGCCAGCAGCCATATCCGGACAGGGGAGGATACGCAGTATTTT. Translated, it gives CASSHIRTGEDTQYF. J is TRBJ2-3 and V is TRBV7-8; 9 positions match TRBD1. The V gene end was trimmed by 5 bases and the J gene end by 6 bases; junction bases not matched to a gene: 9. In germline, CDR1 is SGHVS, CDR2 FQNEAQ. This CDR3 is built from 15 residues.

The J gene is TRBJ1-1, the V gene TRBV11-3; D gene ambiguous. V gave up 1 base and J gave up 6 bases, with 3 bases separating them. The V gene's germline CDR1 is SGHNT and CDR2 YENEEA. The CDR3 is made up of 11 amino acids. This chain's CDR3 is CASSLGAEAFF. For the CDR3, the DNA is TGTGCCAGCAGCTTAGGCGCTGAAGCTTTCTTT.

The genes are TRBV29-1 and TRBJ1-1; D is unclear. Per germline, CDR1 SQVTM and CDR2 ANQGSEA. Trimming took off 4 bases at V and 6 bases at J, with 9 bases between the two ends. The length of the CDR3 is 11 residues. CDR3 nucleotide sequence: TGCAGCGTTGGGTCTGGCCCTGAAGCTTTCTTT. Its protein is CSVGSGPEAFF. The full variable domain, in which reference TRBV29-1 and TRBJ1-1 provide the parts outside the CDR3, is SAVISQKPSRDICQRGTSLTIQCQVDSQVTMMFWYRQQPGQSLTLIATANQGSEATYESGFVIDKFPISRPNLTFSTLTVSNMSPEDSSIYLCSVGSGPEAFFGQGTRLTVV.

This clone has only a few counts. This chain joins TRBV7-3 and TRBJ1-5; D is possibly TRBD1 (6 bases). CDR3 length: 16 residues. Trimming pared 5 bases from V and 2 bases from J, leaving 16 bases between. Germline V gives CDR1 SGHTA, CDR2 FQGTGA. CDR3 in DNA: TGTGCCAGCAGCCGACCTACAGGGAGAGGCAATCAGCCCCAGCATTTT. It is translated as CASSRPTGRGNQPQHF.

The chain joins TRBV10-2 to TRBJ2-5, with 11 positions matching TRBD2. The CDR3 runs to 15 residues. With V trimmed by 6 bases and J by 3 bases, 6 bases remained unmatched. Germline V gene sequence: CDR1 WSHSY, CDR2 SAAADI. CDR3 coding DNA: TGCGCCAGCAGGCCGCCACTAGCGGGGGAAGAGACCCAGTACTTC. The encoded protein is CASRPPLAGEETQYF.

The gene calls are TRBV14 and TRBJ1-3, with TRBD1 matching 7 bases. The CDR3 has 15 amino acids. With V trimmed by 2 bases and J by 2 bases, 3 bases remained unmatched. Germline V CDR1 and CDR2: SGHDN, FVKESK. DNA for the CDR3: TGTGCCAGCAGCCAACAGGGGGGCCCTGGAAACACCATATATTTT. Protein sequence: CASSQQGGPGNTIYF.

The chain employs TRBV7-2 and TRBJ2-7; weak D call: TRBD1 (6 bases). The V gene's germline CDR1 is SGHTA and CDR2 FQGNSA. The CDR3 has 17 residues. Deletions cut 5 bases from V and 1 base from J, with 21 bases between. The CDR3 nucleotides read TGTGCCAGCAGCCCAGGGGCGGGCAGGAGTAAATCCTACGAGCAGTACTTC. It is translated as CASSPGAGRSKSYEQYF.

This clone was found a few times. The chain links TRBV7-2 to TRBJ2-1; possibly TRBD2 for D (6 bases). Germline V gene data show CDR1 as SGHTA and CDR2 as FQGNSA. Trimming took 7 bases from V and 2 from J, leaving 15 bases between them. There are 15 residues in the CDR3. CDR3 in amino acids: CASTTDGGAYNEQFF. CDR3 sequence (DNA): TGTGCCAGCACGACGGATGGCGGGGCCTACAATGAGCAGTTCTTC.

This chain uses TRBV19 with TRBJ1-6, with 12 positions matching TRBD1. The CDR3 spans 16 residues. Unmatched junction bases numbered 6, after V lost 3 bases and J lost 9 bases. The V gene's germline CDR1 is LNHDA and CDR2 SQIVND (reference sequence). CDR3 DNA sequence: TGTGCCAGTAGTATCAGGGGACAGGGGGCTTTTTCACCCCTCCACTTT. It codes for CASSIRGQGAFSPLHF.

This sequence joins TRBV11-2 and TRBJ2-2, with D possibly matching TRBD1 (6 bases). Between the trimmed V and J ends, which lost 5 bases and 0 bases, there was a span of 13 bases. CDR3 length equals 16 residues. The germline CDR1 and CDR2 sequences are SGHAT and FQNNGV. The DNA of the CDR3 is TGTGCCAGCAGCGCGCCGACAGGATCGAACACCGGGGAGCTGTTTTTT. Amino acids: CASSAPTGSNTGELFF. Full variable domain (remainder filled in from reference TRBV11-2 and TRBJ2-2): EAGVAQSPRYKIIEKRQSVAFWCNPISGHATLYWYQQILGQGPKLLIQFQNNGVVDDSQLPKDRFSAERLKGVDSTLKIQPAKLEDSAVYLCASSAPTGSNTGELFFGEGSRLTVL.

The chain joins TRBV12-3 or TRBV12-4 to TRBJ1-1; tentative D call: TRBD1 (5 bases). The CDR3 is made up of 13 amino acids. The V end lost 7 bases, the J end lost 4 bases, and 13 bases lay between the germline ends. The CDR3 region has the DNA TGTGCCAGCATCTGGGGGGGGGTCACTGAAGCTTTCTTT. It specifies CASIWGGVTEAFF.

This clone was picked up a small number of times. The CDR3 DNA follows: TGTGCCAGCAGCCCTGTCGGGGGAGGAAACACCATATATTTT. It codes for CASSPVGGGNTIYF. The rearrangement joins TRBV5-6 to TRBJ1-3; possibly TRBD1 for D (5 bases). The V end lost 4 bases, the J end lost 4 bases, and 12 bases lay between the germline ends. CDR1 and CDR2 from the germline V gene are SGHDT and YYEEEE. The CDR3 is 14 amino acids.

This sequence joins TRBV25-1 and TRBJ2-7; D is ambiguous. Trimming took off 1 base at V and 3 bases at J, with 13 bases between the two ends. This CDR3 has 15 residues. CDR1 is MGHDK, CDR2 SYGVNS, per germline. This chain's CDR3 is CASSESVGVVYEQYF. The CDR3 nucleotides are TGTGCCAGCAGTGAATCTGTCGGAGTTGTCTACGAGCAGTACTTC.

CDR3 sequence (DNA): TGTGCCAGCAGCTTCAGGAACCAAGCCGGCTACACCTTC. Amino acid sequence: CASSFRNQAGYTF. This chain connects TRBV5-5 to TRBJ1-2; D is unclear. The germline V and J ends were trimmed by 2 bases and 8 bases, with 13 bases remaining between them. This CDR3 is 13 amino acids long. The germline V gene encodes CDR1 SGHKS and CDR2 YYEKEE (reference sequence). The full variable domain, rest sourced from reference TRBV5-5 and TRBJ1-2, is DAGVTQSPTHLIKTRGQQVTLRCSPISGHKSVSWYQQVLGQGPQFIFQYYEKEERGRGNFPDRFSARQFPNYSSELNVNALLLGDSALYLCASSFRNQAGYTFGSGTRLTVV.

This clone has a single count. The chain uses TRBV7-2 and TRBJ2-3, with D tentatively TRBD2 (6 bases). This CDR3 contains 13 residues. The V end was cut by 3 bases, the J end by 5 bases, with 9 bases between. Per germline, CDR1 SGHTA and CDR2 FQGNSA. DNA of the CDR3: TGTGCCAGCAGCTTCGGGGGAGGAGATACGCAGTATTTT. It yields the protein CASSFGGGDTQYF.

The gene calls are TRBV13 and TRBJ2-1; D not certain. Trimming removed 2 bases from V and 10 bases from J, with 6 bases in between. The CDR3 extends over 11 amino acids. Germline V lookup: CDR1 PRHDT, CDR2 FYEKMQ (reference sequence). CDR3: CASSLIREQFF. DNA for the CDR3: TGTGCCAGCAGCTTAATCAGGGAGCAGTTCTTC. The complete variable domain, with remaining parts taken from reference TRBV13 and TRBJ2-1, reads AAGVIQSPRHLIKEKRETATLKCYPIPRHDTVYWYQQGPGQDPQFLISFYEKMQSDKGSIPDRFSAQQFSDYHSELNMSSLELGDSALYFCASSLIREQFFGPGTRLTVL.

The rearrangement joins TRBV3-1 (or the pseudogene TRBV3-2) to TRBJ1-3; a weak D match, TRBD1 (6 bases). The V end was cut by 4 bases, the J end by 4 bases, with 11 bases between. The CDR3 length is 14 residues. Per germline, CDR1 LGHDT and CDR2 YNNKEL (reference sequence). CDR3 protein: CASSPGTYGNTIYF. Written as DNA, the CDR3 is TGTGCCAGCAGCCCCGGGACATACGGAAACACCATATATTTT.

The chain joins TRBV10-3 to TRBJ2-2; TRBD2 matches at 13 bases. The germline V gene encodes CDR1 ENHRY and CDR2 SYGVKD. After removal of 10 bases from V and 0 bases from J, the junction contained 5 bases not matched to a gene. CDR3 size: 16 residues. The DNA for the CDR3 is TGTGCCACCTTGACTAGCGGGGGGCCGAACACCGGGGAGCTGTTTTTT. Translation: CATLTSGGPNTGELFF.

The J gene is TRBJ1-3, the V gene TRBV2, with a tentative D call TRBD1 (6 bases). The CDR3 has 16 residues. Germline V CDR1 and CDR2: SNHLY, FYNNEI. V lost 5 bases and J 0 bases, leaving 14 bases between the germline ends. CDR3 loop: CASSSTRTASGNTIYF. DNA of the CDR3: TGTGCCAGCAGTAGTACACGGACAGCCTCTGGAAACACCATATATTTT.

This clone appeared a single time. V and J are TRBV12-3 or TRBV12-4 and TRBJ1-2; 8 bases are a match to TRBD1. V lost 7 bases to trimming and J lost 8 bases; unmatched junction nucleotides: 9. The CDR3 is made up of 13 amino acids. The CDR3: CASTDRTGRGYTF. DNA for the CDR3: TGTGCCAGCACTGACCGGACAGGGCGAGGCTACACCTTC.

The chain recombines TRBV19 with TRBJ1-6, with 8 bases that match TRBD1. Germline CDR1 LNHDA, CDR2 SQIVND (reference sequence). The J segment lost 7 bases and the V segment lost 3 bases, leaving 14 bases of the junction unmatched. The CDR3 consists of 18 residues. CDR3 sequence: CASSIDRGAFSLNSPLHF. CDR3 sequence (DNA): TGTGCCAGTAGTATTGACAGGGGCGCTTTTTCGCTGAATTCACCCCTCCACTTT.

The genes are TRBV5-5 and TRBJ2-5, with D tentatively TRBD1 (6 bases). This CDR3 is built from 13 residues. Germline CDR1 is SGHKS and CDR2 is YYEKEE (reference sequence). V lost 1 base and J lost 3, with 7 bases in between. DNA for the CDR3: TGTGCCAGCAGCTTGAACAGGGAAGAGACCCAGTACTTC. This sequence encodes CASSLNREETQYF.